This TCR beta chain was captured by sequencing in a study of Ad26.COV2.S vaccination and SARS-CoV-2 variants. As for the study in general: Intramuscularly, Ad26.COV2.S was given either once or twice, 56 days apart.

On this clone: No antigen is known for it.

Regarding the study as a whole: People who got the vaccine or the placebo had similar non-spike TCR breadth.

CDR3 length: 17 amino acids. V shed 6 bases, J shed 4 bases, and the junction held 14 bases outside the gene matches. Germline-derived CDR1 and CDR2 are LNHDA and SQIVND (reference sequence). Treatment noted: about 20 received Ad26.COV2.S at low or high dose, single or two shots; several received placebo; per-sample allocation not given. Day 63 following the first vaccine or placebo injection was when the samples were taken. Spike of the Wuhan-strain SARS-CoV-2 was expressed by an Ad26 vector, which formed the vaccine. Clones were read by immunoSEQ multiplex PCR, and TCRdb kept only the in-frame ones, dropping some. The table shows roughly 380,000 clones, with approximately 85% occurring only once.

The gene calls are TRBV19 and TRBJ2-1; 8 bases match TRBD2. The sample was peripheral blood, taken in a trial of Ad26.COV2.S vaccine versus placebo. This clonotype originated in a person between 18 and 60 years old who received the Ad26.COV2.S COVID-19 vaccine or a placebo. The DNA of the CDR3 is TGTGCCAGTAGGCGACGAGGAGCGGGAGAGACTTACAATGAGCAGTTCTTC. It codes for CASRRRGAGETYNEQFF.